The rows below give T cell receptor beta chains drawn from one sample of a study of monozygotic twins with inflammatory bowel disease. Reanalyzing the 5' RACE reads, TCRdb keeps one entry per CDR3 protein, without DNA. The data include about 350,000 distinct CDR3 sequences; the top ten clones carry 2% to 2.5%. Material for sequencing was blood. The source of these receptors is a human donor with ulcerative colitis or Crohn's disease, or a healthy co-twin of an affected twin (not recorded which). Both conserved end residues are part of each CDR3.

v_gene	j_gene	CDR3aa
TRBV25-1	TRBJ1-4	CATLATGLNEKLFF
TRBV2	TRBJ2-1	CASVGGVYEQFF
TRBV28	TRBJ1-1	CASSLLGEAFF
TRBV18	TRBJ2-3	CASFTGADTQYF
TRBV20-1	TRBJ1-1	CSAHPGGRNTEAFF
TRBV12-5	TRBJ1-5	CASGLGVNQPQHF
TRBV11-2	TRBJ2-7	CASSFAPGPNYEQYF
TRBV20-1	TRBJ2-7	CSAMRDTDEQYF
TRBV5-1	TRBJ2-2	CASSLLTGEGGELFF
TRBV27	TRBJ1-1	CASSGTAQTEAFF
TRBV20-1	TRBJ2-5	CSARAGTKGETQYF
TRBV11-2	TRBJ2-5	CASSLDLTGFGHQDQETQYF
TRBV2	TRBJ1-1	CASGKVNTEAFF
TRBV27	TRBJ2-1	CASRAQRAPYNEQFF
TRBV5-1	TRBJ1-2	CASSDTRIGYGYTF
TRBV15	TRBJ1-1	CATSRDGVPTEAFF
TRBV6-1	TRBJ1-1	CASTSGSLGTEAFF
TRBV5-1	TRBJ2-2	CASSSQGSSWGNTGELFF
TRBV10-3	TRBJ1-2	CAISESGTYGYTF
TRBV11-2	TRBJ2-2	CASSQTLTGRPATPRELFF
TRBV4-2	TRBJ2-7	CASSRDRGNYEQYF
TRBV7-6	TRBJ2-3	CASSLDNTQYF